This T cell receptor (beta chain) was sequenced in a study of cytomegalovirus exposure and HLA in healthy donors. Study information: Early on, a data release was issued that held about 85 million unique TCRs from HLA-typed donors. Study outcomes and limitations: Equally common other TCR beta chains were less clonally expanded than HLA-associated ones, a later analysis found. A link between a missense DCLRE1C variant and TCR beta V- and J-gene trimming emerged from a later analysis.

The PCR made use of 60 Vbeta and 13 Jbeta primers. Sequencing used immunoSEQ multiplex PCR; TCRdb keeps in-frame clones, though not all of them. The sample lists around 150,000 clones, 75% to 85% seen once, with roughly 10% in the top ten. Comment on this clone: The antigen is undetermined.

This CDR3 spans 16 amino acids. Germline loops: CDR1 LGHNA, CDR2 YNFKEQ. V lost 0 bases to trimming and J lost 3 bases, with 15 bases between them. The rearrangement joins TRBV4-2 to TRBJ2-7; TRBD2 might be the D (6 bases). This receptor was obtained from a man in his fifties or sixties in good health and CMV-seropositive. Sequencing was done on a sample of PBMCs. CDR3 in amino acids: CASSQDFRGENYEQYF. CDR3 sequence (DNA): TGTGCCAGCAGCCAAGATTTCCGCGGGGAAAACTACGAGCAGTACTTC.